The count of the clone carrying this T cell receptor (beta chain) is one. MiXCR was run by TCRdb on the 5' RACE reads, yielding one entry per CDR3 protein. The data show about 150,000 distinct CDR3 sequences, under 45% seen once. The CDR3 extends over 13 amino acids. Germline CDR1 reads MNHNS; CDR2 reads SASEGT. V dropped 6 bases and J dropped 2; count of bases not matched to a gene: 3. The data derive from a study of CD8 T cells in ankylosing spondylitis. J is TRBJ1-2 and V is TRBV6-1, with TRBD1 matching over 7 bases. Sequencing used synovial fluid, either unsorted or a sorted T cell fraction (not recorded which). This clonotype was sampled from a male donor with ankylosing spondylitis. The CDR3 here is CASSHRGNYGYTF. CDR3 in DNA: TGTGCCAGCAGCCACAGGGGCAACTATGGCTACACCTTC.